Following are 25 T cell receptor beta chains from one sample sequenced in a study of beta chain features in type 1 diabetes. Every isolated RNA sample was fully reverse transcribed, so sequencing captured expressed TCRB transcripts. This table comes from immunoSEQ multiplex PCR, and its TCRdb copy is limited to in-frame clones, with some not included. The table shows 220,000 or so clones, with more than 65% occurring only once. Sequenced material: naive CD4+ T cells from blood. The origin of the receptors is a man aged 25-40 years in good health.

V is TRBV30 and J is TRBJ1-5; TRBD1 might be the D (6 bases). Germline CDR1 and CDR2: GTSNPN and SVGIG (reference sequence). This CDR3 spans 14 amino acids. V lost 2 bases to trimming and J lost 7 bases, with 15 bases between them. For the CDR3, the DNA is TGTGCCTGGAGTCTACAGGGTTTTAAACAGCCCCAGCATTTT. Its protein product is CAWSLQGFKQPQHF.

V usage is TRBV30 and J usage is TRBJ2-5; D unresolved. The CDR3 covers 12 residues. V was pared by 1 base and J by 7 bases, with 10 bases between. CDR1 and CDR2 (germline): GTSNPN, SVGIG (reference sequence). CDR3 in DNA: TGTGCCTGGAGTGAGAGCGCCCGGACCCAGTACTTC. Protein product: CAWSESARTQYF.

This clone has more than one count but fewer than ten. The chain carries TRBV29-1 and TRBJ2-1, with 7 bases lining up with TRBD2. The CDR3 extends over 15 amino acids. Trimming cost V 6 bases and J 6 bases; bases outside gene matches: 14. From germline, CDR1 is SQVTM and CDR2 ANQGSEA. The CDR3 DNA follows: TGCAGCGTCAAAAACCGCGGCGGGGGATCCAATGAGCAGTTCTTC. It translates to CSVKNRGGGSNEQFF.

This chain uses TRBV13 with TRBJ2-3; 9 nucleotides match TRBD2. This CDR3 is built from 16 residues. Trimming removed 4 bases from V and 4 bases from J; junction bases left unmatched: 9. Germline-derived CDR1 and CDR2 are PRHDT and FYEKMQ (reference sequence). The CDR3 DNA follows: TGTGCCAGCAGCTGGGGGAGCGGGAGGAGGTCAGATACGCAGTATTTT. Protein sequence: CASSWGSGRRSDTQYF.

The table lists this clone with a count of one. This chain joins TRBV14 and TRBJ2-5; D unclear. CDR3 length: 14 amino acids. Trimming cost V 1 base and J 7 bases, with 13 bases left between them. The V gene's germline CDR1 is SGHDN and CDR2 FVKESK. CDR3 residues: CASSQAVGSSTQYF. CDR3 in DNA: TGTGCCAGCAGCCAAGCGGTGGGATCCTCGACCCAGTACTTC.

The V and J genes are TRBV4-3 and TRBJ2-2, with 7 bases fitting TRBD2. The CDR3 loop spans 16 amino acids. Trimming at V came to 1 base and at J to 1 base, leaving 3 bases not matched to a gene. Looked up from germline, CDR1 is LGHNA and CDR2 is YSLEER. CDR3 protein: CASSQAAGVNTGELFF. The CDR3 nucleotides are TGCGCCAGCAGCCAAGCGGCGGGAGTGAACACCGGGGAGCTGTTTTTT.

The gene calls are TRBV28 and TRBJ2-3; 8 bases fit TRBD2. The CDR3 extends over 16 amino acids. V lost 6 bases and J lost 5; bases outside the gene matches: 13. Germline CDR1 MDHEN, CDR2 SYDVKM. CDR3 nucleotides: TGTGCCAGCAGCCCGGCTAGCGGGTGGGCGGAAGATACGCAGTATTTT. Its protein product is CASSPASGWAEDTQYF.

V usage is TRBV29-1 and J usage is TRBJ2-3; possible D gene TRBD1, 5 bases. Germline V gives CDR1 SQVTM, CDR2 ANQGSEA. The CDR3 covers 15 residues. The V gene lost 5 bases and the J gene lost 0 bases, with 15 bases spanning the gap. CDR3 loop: CSVRPRGSSTDTQYF. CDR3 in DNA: TGCAGCGTTCGGCCTAGGGGATCTAGCACAGATACGCAGTATTTT.

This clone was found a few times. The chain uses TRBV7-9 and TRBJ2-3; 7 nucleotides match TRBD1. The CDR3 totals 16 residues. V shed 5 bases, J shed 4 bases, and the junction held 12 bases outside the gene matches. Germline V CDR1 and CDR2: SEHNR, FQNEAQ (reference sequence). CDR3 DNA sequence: TGTGCCAGCAGCCCTCGGCCAGGGGGAATCGCAGATACGCAGTATTTT. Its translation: CASSPRPGGIADTQYF.

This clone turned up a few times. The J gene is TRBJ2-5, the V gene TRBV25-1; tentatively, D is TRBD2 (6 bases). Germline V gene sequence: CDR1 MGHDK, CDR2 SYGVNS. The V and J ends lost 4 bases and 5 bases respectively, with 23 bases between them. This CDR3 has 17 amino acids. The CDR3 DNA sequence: TGTGCCAGCAGTGGCGAATTGGCGGGAATGGGGAGCGAGACCCAGTACTTC. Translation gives CASSGELAGMGSETQYF.

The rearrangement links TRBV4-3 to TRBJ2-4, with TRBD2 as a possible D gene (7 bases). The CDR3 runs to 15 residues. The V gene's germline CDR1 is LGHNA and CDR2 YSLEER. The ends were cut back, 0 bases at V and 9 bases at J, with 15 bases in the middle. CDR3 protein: CASSQDNRGAGIQYF. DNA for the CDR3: TGCGCCAGCAGCCAAGATAACCGGGGGGCGGGCATTCAGTACTTC.

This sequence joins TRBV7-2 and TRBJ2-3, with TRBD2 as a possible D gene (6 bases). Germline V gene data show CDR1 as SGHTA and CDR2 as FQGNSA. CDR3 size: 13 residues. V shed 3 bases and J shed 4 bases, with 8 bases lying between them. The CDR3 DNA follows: TGTGCCAGCAGCTTCGGGGGTTCAGATACGCAGTATTTT. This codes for CASSFGGSDTQYF.

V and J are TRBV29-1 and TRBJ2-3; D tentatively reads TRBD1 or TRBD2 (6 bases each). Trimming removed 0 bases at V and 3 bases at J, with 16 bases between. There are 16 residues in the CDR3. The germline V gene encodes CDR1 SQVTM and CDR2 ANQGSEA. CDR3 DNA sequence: TGCAGCGTTGAAGATGTTCAGGGGAGGAGGACAGATACGCAGTATTTT. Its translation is CSVEDVQGRRTDTQYF.

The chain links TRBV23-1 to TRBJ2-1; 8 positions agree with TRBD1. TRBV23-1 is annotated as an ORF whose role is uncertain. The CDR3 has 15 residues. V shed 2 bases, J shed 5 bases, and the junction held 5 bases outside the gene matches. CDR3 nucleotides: TGCGCCAGCAGTCAAATGGGACAGGAAGACAATGAGCAGTTCTTC. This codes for CASSQMGQEDNEQFF.

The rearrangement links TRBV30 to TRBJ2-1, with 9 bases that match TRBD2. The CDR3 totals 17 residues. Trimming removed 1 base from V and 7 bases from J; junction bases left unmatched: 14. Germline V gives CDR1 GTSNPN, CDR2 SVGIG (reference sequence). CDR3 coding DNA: TGTGCCTGGAGTGGAAGGTCAGCGGGAGGAGAGAAGAATGAGCAGTTCTTC. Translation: CAWSGRSAGGEKNEQFF. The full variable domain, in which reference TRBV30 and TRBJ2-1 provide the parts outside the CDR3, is SQTIHQWPATLVQPVGSPLSLECTVEGTSNPNLYWYRQAAGRGLQLLFYSVGIGQISSEVPQNLSASRPQDRQFILSSKKLLLSDSGFYLCAWSGRSAGGEKNEQFFGPGTRLTVL.

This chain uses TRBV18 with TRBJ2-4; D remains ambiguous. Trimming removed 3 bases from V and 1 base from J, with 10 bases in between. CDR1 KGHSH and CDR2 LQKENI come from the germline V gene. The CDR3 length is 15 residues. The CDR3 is CASSPLLGAKNIQYF. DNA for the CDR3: TGTGCCAGCTCACCCCTATTAGGGGCCAAAAACATTCAGTACTTC.

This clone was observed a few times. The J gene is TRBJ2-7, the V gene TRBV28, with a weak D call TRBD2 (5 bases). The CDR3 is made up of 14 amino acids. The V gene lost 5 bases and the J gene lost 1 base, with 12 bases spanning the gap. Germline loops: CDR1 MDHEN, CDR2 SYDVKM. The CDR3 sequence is CASSDTGGSYEQYF. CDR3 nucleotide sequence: TGTGCCAGCAGTGATACCGGCGGGTCCTACGAGCAGTACTTC. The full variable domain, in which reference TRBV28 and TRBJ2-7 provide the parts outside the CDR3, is DVKVTQSSRYLVKRTGEKVFLECVQDMDHENMFWYRQDPGLGLRLIYFSYDVKMKEKGDIPEGYSVSREKKERFSLILESASTNQTSMYLCASSDTGGSYEQYFGPGTRLTVT.

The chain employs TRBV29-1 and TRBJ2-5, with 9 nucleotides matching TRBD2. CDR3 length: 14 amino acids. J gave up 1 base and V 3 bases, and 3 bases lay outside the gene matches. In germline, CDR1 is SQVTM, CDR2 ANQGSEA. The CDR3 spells CSVDRSGSQETQYF. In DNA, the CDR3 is TGCAGCGTTGACCGTAGCGGGAGCCAAGAGACCCAGTACTTC.

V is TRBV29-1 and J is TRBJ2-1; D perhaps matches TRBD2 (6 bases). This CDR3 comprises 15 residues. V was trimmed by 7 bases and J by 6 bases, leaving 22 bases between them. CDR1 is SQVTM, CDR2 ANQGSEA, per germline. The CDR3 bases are TGCAGCGGAGAAGTCGGGACTTCCCCCTCCAATGAGCAGTTCTTC. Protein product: CSGEVGTSPSNEQFF.

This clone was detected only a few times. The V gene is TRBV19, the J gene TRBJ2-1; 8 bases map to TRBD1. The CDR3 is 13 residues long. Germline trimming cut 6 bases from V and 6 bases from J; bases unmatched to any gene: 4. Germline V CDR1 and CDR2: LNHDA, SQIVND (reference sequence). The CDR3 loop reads CASRETGVNEQFF. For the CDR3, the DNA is TGTGCCAGTAGAGAGACAGGGGTCAATGAGCAGTTCTTC. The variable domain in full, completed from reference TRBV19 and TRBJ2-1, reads DGGITQSPKYLFRKEGQNVTLSCEQNLNHDAMYWYRQDPGQGLRLIYYSQIVNDFQKGDIAEGYSVSREKKESFPLTVTSAQKNPTAFYLCASRETGVNEQFFGPGTRLTVL.

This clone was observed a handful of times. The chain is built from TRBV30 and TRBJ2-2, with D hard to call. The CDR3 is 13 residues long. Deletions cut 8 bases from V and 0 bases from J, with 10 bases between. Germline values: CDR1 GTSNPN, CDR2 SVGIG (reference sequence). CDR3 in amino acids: CARILTNTGELFF. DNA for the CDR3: TGTGCCCGGATACTCACGAACACCGGGGAGCTGTTTTTT.

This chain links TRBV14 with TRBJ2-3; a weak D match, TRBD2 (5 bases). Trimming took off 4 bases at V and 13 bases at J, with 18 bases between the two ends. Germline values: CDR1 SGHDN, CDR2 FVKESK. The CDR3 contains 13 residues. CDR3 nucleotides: TGTGCCAGCAGCCTCTACCGGGGATCTGAGGAGTATTTT. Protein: CASSLYRGSEEYF.

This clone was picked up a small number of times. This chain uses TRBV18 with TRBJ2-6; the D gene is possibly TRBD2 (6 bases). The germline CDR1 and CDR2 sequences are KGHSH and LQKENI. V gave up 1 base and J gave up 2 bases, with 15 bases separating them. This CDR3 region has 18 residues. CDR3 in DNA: TGTGCCAGCTCACCACGCCCCGCCTCGGGAGCTGGGGCCAACGTCCTGACTTTC. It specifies CASSPRPASGAGANVLTF.

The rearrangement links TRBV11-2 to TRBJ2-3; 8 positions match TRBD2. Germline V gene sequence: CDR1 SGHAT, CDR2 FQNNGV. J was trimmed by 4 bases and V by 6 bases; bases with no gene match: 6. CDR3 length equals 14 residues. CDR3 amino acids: CASRRAGVSDTQYF. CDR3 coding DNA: TGTGCCAGCAGGAGAGCGGGAGTGTCAGATACGCAGTATTTT.

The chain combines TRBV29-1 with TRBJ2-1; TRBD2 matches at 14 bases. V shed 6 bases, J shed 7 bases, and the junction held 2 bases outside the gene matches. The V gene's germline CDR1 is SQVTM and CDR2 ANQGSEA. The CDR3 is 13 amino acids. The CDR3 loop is CSVRTSGGNEQFF. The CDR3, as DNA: TGCAGCGTCCGGACTAGCGGGGGGAATGAGCAGTTCTTC.